The present T cell receptor (beta chain) was sequenced within a study of regulatory T cells. Notes on the study in general: In CD3G deficiency, regulatory T cells had lower Shannon diversity than autologous conventional CD4+ and control regulatory cells.

Germline CDR1 is KGHSH and CDR2 is LQKENI. V lost 5 bases, J lost 3 bases, and 10 bases lay in between. This CDR3 has 14 residues. The PCR used 52 TRBV and 13 TRBJ primers. Only in-frame clones appear in the TCRdb table, and some are missing; sequencing was by immunoSEQ multiplex PCR. This table has some 6,000 clones, 80% to 90% appearing once. Worth noting for this clone: Its antigen is unidentified.

The material sequenced was CD4+ Tregs sorted from blood. The TCR originated in a person under 35 with CD3G deficiency. This chain joins TRBV18 and TRBJ2-2; D is perhaps TRBD2 (6 bases). This CDR3 reads CASSSGTHTGELFF. In nucleotides, the CDR3 is TGTGCCAGCTCATCCGGGACTCACACCGGGGAGCTGTTTTTT.